This T cell receptor (beta chain) was identified in a study of T cell responses to AZD1222 COVID-19 vaccine. Profiling relied on immunoSEQ multiplex PCR, and the TCRdb table lists in-frame clones only, not all of them. Of around 100,000 clones in the sample, about 88% were seen once. Points from the study as a whole: Seropositive status at baseline applied to only 5 or 6 AZD1222 recipients. Mostly white British, mostly female donors; authors suggested clonal diversity may be underestimated.

This clone was found once. What it recognizes is unknown. Per the germline V gene, CDR1 is SNHLY and CDR2 is FYNNEI. This CDR3 has 14 residues. V was cut by 4 bases and J by 1 base, with 11 bases left in between. Specimen: peripheral blood, collected on day 0 of AZD1222 vaccination. The V gene is TRBV2, the J gene TRBJ2-7; D might be TRBD2 (6 bases). This sequence originates from an adult in good health. Written as DNA, the CDR3 is TGTGCCAGCAGTGGCTCCCGGGAGTCCTACGAGCAGTACTTC. It is translated as CASSGSRESYEQYF.